The table lists the clone carrying this T cell receptor (beta chain) with a few counts. Its antigen is as yet unknown. TCRdb analysed the 5' RACE reads with MiXCR anew, one entry per CDR3 protein. Of about 220,000 distinct CDR3 sequences listed, 6.5% to 9% are singletons. The data stem from a study of identical twins. In germline, CDR1 is SGHVS, CDR2 FNYEAQ. V was trimmed by 6 bases and J by 5 bases, leaving 8 bases between them. This CDR3 has 12 residues. Study-level points and caveats: Abundant beta clonotypes from cord blood had fewer insertions, unlike memory repertoires, which showed none. Cross-sectional statistics underpinned the conclusions; the same donors were not followed.

The data were also submitted as part of a second study, on yellow fever vaccine responses in identical twins. From that study: Reportedly, twins showed a vaccine T cell response that looked partly convergent and partly personalized.

Sequences were obtained from CD8+ T cells sorted from blood. The sequence was collected from a young woman in good health. The chain carries TRBV7-6 and TRBJ2-1, with unresolved D. The CDR3 DNA reads as TGTGCCAGCAGGGGGTCGGACAATGAGCAGTTCTTC. Encoded protein: CASRGSDNEQFF.